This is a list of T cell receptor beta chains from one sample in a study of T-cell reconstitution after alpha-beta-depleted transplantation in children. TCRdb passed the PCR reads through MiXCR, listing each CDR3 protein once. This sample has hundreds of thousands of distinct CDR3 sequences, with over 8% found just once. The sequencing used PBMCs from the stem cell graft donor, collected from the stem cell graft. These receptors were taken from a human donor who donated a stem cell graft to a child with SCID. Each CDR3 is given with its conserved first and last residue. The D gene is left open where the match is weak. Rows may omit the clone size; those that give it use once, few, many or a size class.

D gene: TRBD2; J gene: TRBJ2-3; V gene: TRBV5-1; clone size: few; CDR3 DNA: TGCGCCAGCAGCTCTGGACTAGCGGGGGGCTACAGCACAGATACGCAGTATTTT; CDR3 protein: CASSSGLAGGYSTDTQYF
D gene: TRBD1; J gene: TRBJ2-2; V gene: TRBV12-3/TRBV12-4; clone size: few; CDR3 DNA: TGTGCCAGCAGTTCTGAGACAGGGGGAGTCACCGGGGAGCTGTTTTTT; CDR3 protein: CASSSETGGVTGELFF
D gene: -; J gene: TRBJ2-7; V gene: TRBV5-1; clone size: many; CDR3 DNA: TGCGCCAGCAGCTTGGAGGCAGGTTTTGCCTACGAGCAGTACTTC; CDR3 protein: CASSLEAGFAYEQYF
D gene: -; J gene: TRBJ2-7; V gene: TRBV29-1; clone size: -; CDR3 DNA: TGCAGCGTTGATGGCATCCAGCCGGGGGAGCAGTACTTC; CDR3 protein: CSVDGIQPGEQYF
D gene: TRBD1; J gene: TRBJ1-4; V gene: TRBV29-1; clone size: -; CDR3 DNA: TGCAGCGTTGGGACAGGGCCCATTAATGAAAAACTGTTTTTT; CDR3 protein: CSVGTGPINEKLFF
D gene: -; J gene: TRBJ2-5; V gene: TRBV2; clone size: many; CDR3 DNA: TGTGCCAGCAGTGAAGCGGGGGCAGCTAGAAGCTTC; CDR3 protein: CASSEAGAARSF
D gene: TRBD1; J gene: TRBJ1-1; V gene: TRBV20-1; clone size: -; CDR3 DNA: TGCAGTGCTAGAGATCAAGGTCGGGAGGACAGGGATGGGGGCACTGAAGCTTTCTTT; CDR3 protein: CSARDQGREDRDGGTEAFF
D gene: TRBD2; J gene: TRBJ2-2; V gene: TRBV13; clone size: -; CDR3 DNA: TGTGCCAGCAGCTTAGTTCTACAAGCGGGGGGGCCCGGGGAGCTGTTTTTT; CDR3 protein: CASSLVLQAGGPGELFF
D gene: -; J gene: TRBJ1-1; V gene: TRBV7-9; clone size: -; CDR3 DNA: TGTGCCAGCAGCTTTCCGAGGGGCGGGAACACTGAAGCTTTCTTT; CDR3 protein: CASSFPRGGNTEAFF
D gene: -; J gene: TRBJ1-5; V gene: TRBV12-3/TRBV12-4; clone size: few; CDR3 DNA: TGTGCCAGCAGTTTCAGGGAAGGCAATCAGCCCCAGCATTTT; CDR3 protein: CASSFREGNQPQHF
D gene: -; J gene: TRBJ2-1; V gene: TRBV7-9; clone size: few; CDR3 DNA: TGTGCCAGCAGCTTAACGACCGGGACCTACAATGAGCAGTTCTTC; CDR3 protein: CASSLTTGTYNEQFF
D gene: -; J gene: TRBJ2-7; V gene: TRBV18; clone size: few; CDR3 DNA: TGTGCCAGCTCACCAGAGGCAGGGGAGGTCTACGAGCAGTACTTC; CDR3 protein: CASSPEAGEVYEQYF
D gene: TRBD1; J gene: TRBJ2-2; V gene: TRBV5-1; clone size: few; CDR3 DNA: TGCGCCAGCAGCTTGGTCCAGGACAGGGTTAACACCGGGGAGCTGTTTTTT; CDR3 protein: CASSLVQDRVNTGELFF
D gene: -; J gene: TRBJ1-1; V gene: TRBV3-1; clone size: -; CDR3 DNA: TGTGCCAGCAGCCAGAAGGGTTACACTGAAGCTTTCTTT; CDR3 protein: CASSQKGYTEAFF
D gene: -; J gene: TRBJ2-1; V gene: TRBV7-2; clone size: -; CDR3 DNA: TGTGCCAGCAGCTCGAACAGGTACTCCTACAATGAGCAGTTCTTC; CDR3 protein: CASSSNRYSYNEQFF
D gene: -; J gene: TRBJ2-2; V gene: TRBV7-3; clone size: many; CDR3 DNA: TGTGCCAGCAGCTTCAGGGTCGGGGAGCTGTTTTTT; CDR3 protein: CASSFRVGELFF
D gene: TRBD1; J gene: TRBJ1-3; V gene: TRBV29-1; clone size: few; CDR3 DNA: TGCAGCGTTGGACAGGGGGCTTCTGGAAACACCATATATTTT; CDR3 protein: CSVGQGASGNTIYF
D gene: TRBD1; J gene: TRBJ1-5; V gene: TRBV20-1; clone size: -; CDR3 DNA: TGCAGTGCTAGTCACCGGGACAGGTCCAGCAATCAGCCCCAGCATTTT; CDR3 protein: CSASHRDRSSNQPQHF
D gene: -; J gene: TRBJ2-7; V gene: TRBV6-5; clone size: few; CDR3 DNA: TGTGCCAGCAGTTACAGGGGGTTCCCCTCCTACGAGCAGTACTTC; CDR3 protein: CASSYRGFPSYEQYF
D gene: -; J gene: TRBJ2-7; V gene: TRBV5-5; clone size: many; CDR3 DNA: TGTGCCAGCAGCTTGGCCGGGAACGAGCAGTACTTC; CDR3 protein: CASSLAGNEQYF
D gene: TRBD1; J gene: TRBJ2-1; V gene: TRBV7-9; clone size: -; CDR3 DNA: TGTGCCAGCAGACCCAAATTCGGGGACAGGGGGCGGAATGAGCAGTTCTTC; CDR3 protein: CASRPKFGDRGRNEQFF
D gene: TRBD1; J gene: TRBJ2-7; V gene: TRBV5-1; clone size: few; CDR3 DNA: TGCGCCAGCAGCTTGGTACCGGGACAGGGGGTTTACGAGCAGTACTTC; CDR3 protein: CASSLVPGQGVYEQYF